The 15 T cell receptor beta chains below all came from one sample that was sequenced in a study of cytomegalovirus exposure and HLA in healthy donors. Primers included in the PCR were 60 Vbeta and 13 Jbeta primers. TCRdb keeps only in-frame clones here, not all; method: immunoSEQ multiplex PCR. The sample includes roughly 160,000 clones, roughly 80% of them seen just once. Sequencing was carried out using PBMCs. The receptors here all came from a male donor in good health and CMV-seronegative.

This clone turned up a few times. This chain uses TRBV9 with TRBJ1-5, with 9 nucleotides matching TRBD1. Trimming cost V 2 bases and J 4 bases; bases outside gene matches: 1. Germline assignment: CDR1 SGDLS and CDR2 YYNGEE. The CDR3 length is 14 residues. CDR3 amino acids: CASSVGTGNQPQHF. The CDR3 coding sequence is TGTGCCAGCAGCGTCGGGACAGGGAATCAGCCCCAGCATTTT.

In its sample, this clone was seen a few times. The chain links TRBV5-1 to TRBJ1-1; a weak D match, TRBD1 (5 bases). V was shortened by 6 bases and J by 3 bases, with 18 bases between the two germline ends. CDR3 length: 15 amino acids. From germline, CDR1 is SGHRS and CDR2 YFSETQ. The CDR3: CASTLTPMTDTEAFF. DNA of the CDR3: TGCGCCAGCACCCTTACTCCGATGACAGACACTGAAGCTTTCTTT.

The CDR3 sequence is CASSLGGVNTEAFF. As DNA, the CDR3 is TGTGCCAGCAGCTTGGGGGGCGTGAACACTGAAGCTTTCTTT. The gene calls are TRBV5-4 and TRBJ1-1; possible D gene TRBD1, 5 bases. The CDR3 totals 14 residues. CDR1 and CDR2 (germline): SGHNT, YYREEE (reference sequence). Between the trimmed V and J ends, which lost 0 bases and 0 bases, there was a span of 6 bases.

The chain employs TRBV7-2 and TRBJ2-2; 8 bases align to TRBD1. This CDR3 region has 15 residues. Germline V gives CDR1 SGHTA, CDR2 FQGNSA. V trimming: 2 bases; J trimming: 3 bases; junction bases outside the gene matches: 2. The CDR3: CASSLQGADTGELFF. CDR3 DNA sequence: TGTGCCAGCAGCTTACAGGGGGCCGACACCGGGGAGCTGTTTTTT.

The CDR3 region is CASSLLAGRNTGELFF. Here the CDR3 DNA reads TGTGCCAGCAGCCTACTAGCGGGGCGGAACACCGGGGAGCTGTTTTTT. The rearrangement links TRBV9 to TRBJ2-2; 10 bases are a match to TRBD2. V lost 4 bases, J lost 1 base, and 4 bases stayed unmatched. Looked up from germline, CDR1 is SGDLS and CDR2 is YYNGEE. The CDR3 runs 16 residues.

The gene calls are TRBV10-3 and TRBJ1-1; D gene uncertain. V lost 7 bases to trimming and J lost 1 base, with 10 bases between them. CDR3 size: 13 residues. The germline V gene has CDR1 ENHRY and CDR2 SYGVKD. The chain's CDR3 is CAITGGSNTEAFF. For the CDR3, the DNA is TGTGCCATCACAGGCGGGTCGAACACTGAAGCTTTCTTT.

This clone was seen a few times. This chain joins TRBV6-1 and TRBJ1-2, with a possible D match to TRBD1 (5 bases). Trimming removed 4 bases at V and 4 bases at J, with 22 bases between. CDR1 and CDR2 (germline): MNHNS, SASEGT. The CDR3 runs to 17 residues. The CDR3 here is CASSVGKLREVSYGYTF. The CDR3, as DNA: TGTGCCAGCAGTGTAGGCAAACTCAGGGAAGTTAGCTATGGCTACACCTTC.

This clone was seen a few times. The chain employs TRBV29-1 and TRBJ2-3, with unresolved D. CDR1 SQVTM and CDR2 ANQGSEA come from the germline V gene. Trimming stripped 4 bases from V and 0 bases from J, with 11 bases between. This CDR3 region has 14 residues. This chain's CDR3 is CSVVPVSSTDTQYF. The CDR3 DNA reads TGCAGCGTTGTTCCAGTTTCTAGCACAGATACGCAGTATTTT.

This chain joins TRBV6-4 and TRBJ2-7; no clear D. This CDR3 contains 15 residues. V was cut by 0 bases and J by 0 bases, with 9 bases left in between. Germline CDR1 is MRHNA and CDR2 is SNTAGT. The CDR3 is CASSDSGPASYEQYF. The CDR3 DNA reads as TGTGCCAGCAGTGACTCGGGCCCCGCCTCCTACGAGCAGTACTTC.

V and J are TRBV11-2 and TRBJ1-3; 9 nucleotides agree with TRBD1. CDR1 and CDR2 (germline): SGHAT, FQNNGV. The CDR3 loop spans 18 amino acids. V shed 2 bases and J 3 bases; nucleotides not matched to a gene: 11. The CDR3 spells CASSLSAELGQGGNTIYF. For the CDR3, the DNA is TGTGCCAGCAGCTTATCGGCGGAATTGGGACAGGGTGGAAACACCATATATTTT.

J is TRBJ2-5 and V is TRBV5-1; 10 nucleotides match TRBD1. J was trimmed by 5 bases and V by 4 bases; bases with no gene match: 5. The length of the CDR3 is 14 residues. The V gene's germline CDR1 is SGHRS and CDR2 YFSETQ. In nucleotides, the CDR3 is TGCGCCAGCAGCGGGACAGGGGTTTTGGAGACCCAGTACTTC. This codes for CASSGTGVLETQYF.

The CDR3 DNA is TGTGCCAGTAGTATAGGAGGGACAGGGAGCCAAGAGACCCAGTACTTC. It yields the protein CASSIGGTGSQETQYF. The chain joins TRBV19 to TRBJ2-5, with 9 bases lining up with TRBD1. CDR1 is LNHDA, CDR2 SQIVND, per germline (reference sequence). Trimming at V came to 1 base and at J to 1 base, leaving 4 bases not matched to a gene. The CDR3 is 16 residues long.

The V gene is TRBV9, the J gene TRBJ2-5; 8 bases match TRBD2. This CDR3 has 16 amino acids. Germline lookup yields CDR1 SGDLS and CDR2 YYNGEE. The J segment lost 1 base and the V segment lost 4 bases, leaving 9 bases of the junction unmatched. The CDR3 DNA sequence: TGTGCCAGCAGCAGACGTTCCGGGACTAGCCAAGAGACCCAGTACTTC. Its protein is CASSRRSGTSQETQYF.

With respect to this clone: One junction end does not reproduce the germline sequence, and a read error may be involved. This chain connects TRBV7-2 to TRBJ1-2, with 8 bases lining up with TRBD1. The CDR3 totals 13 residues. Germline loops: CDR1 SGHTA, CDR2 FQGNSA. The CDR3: CASSLGQGYGYPF. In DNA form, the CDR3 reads TGTGCAAGCAGCTTAGGACAGGGCTATGGCTACCCCTTC. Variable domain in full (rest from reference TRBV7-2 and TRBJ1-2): GAGVSQSPSNKVTEKGKDVELRCDPISGHTALYWYRQSLGQGLEFLIYFQGNSAPDKSGLPSDRFSAERTGGSVSTLTIQRTQQEDSAVYLCASSLGQGYGYPFGSGTRLTVV.

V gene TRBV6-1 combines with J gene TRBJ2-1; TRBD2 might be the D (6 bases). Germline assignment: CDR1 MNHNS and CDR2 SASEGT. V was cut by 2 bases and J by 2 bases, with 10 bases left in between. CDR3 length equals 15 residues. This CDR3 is CASSELALAYNEQFF. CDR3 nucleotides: TGTGCCAGCAGTGAACTAGCGCTAGCCTACAATGAGCAGTTCTTC.